This TCR beta chain is drawn from a study of T cells in Graves' hyperthyroidism and ophthalmopathy. General study results and limits: Peripheral blood also featured most of the thyroid clonotypes expanded above 0.001.

This clonotype showed up many times. Its target is not known. From RNA transcripts, TCR beta CDR3 regions were amplified. The study used the HTBI primer set for a first-round RT-PCR of the TCR CDR3. TCRdb re-analysed the multiplex PCR reads in MiXCR, keeping a single row per CDR3 protein. The table shows hundreds of thousands of distinct CDR3 sequences, with 38% occurring only once. Germline-derived CDR1 and CDR2 are SGHRS and YFSETQ. This CDR3 is 14 amino acids long. J lost 6 bases, V lost 0 bases, and 5 bases had no gene match. The material sequenced was blood. This TCR came from a man younger than 35 with Graves' hyperthyroidism. The gene calls are TRBV5-1 and TRBJ1-2; 7 bases align to TRBD1. In DNA form, the CDR3 reads TGCGCCAGCAGCTTGGCCGGGACAGCTGATGGCTACACCTTC. This translates into CASSLAGTADGYTF.